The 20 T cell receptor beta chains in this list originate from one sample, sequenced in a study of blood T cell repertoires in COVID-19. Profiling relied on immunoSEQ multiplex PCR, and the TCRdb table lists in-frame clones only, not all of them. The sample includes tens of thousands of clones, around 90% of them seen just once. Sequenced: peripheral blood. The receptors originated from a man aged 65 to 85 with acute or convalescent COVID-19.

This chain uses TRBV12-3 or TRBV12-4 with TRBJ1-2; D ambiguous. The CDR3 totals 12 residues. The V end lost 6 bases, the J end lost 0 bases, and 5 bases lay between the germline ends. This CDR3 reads CASRAANYGYTF. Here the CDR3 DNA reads TGTGCCAGCAGGGCAGCTAACTATGGCTACACCTTC.

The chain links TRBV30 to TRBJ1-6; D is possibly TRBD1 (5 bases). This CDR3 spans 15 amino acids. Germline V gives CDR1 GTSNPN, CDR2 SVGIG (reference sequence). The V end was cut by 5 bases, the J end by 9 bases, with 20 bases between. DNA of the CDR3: TGTGCCTGGGGTATCGCCGCAGGGTCAGGTTCACCCCTCCACTTT. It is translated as CAWGIAAGSGSPLHF. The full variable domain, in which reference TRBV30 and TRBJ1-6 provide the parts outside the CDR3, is SQTIHQWPATLVQPVGSPLSLECTVEGTSNPNLYWYRQAAGRGLQLLFYSVGIGQISSEVPQNLSASRPQDRQFILSSKKLLLSDSGFYLCAWGIAAGSGSPLHFGNGTRLTVT.

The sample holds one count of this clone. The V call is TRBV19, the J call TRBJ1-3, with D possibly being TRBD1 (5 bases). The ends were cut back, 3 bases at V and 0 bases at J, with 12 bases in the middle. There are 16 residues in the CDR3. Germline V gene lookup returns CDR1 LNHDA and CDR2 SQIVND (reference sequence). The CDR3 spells CASSMAGQLSGNTIYF. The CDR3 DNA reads TGTGCCAGTAGTATGGCCGGACAACTCTCTGGAAACACCATATATTTT.

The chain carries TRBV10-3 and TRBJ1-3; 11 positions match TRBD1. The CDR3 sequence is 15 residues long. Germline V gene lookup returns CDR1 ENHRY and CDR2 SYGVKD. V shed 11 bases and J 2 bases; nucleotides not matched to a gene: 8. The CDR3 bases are TGTGCCTCCAGGGGACAGGGGGGACCTGGAAACACCATATATTTT. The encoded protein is CASRGQGGPGNTIYF.

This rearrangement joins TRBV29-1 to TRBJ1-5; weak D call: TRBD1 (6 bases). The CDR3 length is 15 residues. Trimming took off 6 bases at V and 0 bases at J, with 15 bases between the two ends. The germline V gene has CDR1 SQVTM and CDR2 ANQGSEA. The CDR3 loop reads CSVAITGNSNQPQHF. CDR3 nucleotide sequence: TGCAGCGTCGCTATAACAGGGAATAGCAATCAGCCCCAGCATTTT.

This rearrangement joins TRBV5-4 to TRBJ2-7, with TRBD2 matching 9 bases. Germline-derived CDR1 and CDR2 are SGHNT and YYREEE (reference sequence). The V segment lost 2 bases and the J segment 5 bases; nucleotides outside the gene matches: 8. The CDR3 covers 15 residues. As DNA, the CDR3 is TGTGCCAGCAGCTTATCAGCGGGAGGTTACCACGAGCAGTACTTC. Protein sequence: CASSLSAGGYHEQYF.

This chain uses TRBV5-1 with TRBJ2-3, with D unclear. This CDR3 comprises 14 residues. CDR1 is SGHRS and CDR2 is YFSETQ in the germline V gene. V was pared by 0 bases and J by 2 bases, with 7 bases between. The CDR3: CASSLAYFTDTQYF. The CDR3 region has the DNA TGCGCCAGCAGCTTGGCCTACTTCACAGATACGCAGTATTTT.

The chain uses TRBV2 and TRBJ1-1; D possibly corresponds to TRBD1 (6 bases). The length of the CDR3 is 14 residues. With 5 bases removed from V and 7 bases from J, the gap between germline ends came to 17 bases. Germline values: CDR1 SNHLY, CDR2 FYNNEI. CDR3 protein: CASSTEGGRFEAFF. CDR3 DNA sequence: TGTGCCAGCAGTACCGAAGGGGGTCGGTTTGAAGCTTTCTTT.

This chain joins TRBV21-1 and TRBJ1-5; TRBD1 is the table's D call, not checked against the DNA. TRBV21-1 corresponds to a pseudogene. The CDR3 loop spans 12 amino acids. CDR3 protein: CACQGINQPQHF. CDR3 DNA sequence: TGTGCTTGCCAGGGGATCAATCAGCCCCAGCATTTT.

The CDR3 nucleotides are TGTGCCAGCAGTTCCCTAGGACAGGGTTACCAAGAGACCCAGTACTTC. Translated, it gives CASSSLGQGYQETQYF. This chain links TRBV28 with TRBJ2-5; TRBD1 matches 8 bases. In germline, CDR1 is MDHEN, CDR2 SYDVKM. The CDR3 length is 16 residues. V dropped 4 bases and J dropped 0; count of bases not matched to a gene: 7.

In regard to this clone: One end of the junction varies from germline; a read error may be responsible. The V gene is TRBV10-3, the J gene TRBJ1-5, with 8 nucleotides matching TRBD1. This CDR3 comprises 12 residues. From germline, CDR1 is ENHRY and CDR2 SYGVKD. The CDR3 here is CAISGGKQPQHF. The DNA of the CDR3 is TGTGCCATTTCAGGGGGCAAACAGCCCCAGCATTTT.

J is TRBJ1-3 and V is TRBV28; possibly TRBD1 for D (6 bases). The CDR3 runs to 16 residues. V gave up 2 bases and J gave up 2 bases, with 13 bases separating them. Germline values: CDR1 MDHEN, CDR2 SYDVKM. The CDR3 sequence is CASSLPGTRTGNTIYF. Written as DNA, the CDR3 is TGTGCCAGCAGTTTACCCGGGACACGAACTGGAAACACCATATATTTT.

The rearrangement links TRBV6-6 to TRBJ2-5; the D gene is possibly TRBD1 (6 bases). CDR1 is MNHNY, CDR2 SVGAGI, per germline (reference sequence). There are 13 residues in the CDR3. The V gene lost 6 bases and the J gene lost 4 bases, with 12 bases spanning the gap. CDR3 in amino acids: CASRQGQGETQYF. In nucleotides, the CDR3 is TGTGCCAGCAGGCAGGGGCAGGGAGAGACCCAGTACTTC.

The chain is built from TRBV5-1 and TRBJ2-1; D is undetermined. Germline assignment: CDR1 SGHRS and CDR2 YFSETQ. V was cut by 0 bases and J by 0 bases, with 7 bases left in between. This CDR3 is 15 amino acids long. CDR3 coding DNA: TGCGCCAGCAGCTTGGTCGCAGGCTCCTACAATGAGCAGTTCTTC. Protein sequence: CASSLVAGSYNEQFF.

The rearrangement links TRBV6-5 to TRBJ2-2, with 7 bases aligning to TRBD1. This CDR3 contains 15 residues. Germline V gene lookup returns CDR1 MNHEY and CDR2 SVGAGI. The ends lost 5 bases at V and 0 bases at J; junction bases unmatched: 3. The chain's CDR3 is CASSTTGTNTGELFF. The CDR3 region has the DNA TGTGCCAGCAGTACGACAGGGACGAACACCGGGGAGCTGTTTTTT.

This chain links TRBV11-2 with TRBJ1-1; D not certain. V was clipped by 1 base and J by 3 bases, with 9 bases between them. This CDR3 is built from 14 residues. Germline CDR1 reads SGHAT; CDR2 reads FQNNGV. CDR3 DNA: TGTGCCAGCAGCTTAGTTTGGCAGGACACTGAAGCTTTCTTT. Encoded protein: CASSLVWQDTEAFF.

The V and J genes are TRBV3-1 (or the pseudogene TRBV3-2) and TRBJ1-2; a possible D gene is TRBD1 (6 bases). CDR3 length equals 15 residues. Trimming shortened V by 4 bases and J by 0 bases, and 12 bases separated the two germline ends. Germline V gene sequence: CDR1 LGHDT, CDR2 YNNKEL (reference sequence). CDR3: CASSPGGATNYGYTF. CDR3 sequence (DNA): TGTGCCAGCAGCCCCGGGGGGGCCACTAACTATGGCTACACCTTC.

DNA of the CDR3: TGTGCCAGCAGCTTAACACCGGGACTAGCGGGGTACAATGAGCAGTTCTTC. It is translated as CASSLTPGLAGYNEQFF. V gene TRBV7-9 combines with J gene TRBJ2-1, with 13 positions matching TRBD2. With 2 bases clipped from V and 4 bases from J, the junction kept 5 bases outside the gene matches. In germline, CDR1 is SEHNR, CDR2 FQNEAQ (reference sequence). CDR3 length: 17 amino acids.

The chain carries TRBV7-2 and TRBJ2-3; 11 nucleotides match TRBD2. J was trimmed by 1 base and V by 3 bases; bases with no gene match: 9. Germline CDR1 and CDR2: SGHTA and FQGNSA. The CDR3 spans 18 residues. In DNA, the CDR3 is TGTGCCAGCAGCTTGAGGTATAGCGGGGGGGCTGGCACAGATACGCAGTATTTT. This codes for CASSLRYSGGAGTDTQYF.

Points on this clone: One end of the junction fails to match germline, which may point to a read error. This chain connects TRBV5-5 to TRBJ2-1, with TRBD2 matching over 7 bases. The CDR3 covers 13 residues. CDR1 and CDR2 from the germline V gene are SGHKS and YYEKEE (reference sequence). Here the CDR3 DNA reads TGTGCCAGCAGCTGGGGGGGTACCAGGGCCACCCTCTTC. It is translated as CASSWGGTRATLF.